This T cell receptor (beta chain) stems from a study of graft-versus-host responses after intestinal transplantation. On the study more broadly: Recipients underwent multivisceral, liver-intestinal, or isolated intestinal transplants. Tacrolimus and steroids were given for 2 to 4 years to all recipients after anti-thymocyte globulin induction.

This clone was counted a single time. What it binds is not known. General observations from the study: High graft-versus-host to host-versus-graft clonal ratios were found in allografts of patients who had graft-donor T cell macrochimerism. Marrow from the recipient contained GvH clones, some of which had appeared first in ileum or blood.

The protocol was immunoSEQ multiplex PCR, while the TCRdb copy is restricted to in-frame clones and leaves out a portion. The sample shows 15,000 or so clones, under 80% of them seen only once. Intraepithelial and lamina propria lymphocytes were isolated from graft specimens. Germline V gives CDR1 MNHNS, CDR2 SASEGT. J was trimmed by 12 bases and V by 1 base; bases with no gene match: 5. The CDR3 totals 14 residues. This specimen was ileum tissue, taken around 95 weeks after intestinal transplantation. The origin of this receptor is a human patient who received an intestinal transplant, so some T cells may come from the graft donor. The chain joins TRBV6-1 to TRBJ2-1; 11 bases match TRBD2. This chain's CDR3 is CASSEEVAGGRQFF. CDR3 in DNA: TGTGCCAGCAGTGAAGAGGTAGCGGGGGGGCGGCAGTTCTTC.